Shown below are 9 T cell receptor beta chains from a single sample sequenced in a study of blood T cell repertoires in COVID-19. The data were produced by immunoSEQ multiplex PCR, yet TCRdb's version contains in-frame clones alone and is incomplete. Of about 400,000 clones listed, approximately 87% are singletons. Sequenced input: PBMCs or T cells enriched from blood (not recorded which). Source of these receptors: a woman between 50 and 59 years old who had recovered from COVID-19.

In its sample, this clone was seen once. This chain connects TRBV5-6 to TRBJ2-7; 7 positions agree with TRBD1. The CDR3 has 15 amino acids. The V and J ends lost 0 bases and 2 bases, in that order; junction bases with no gene match: 5. Germline CDR1 is SGHDT and CDR2 is YYEEEE. The CDR3 DNA sequence: TGTGCCAGCAGCTTGGCCGGGACAGAGACCTACGAGCAGTACTTC. Translating it yields CASSLAGTETYEQYF.

The chain carries TRBV5-1 and TRBJ2-5; perhaps TRBD2 as D (6 bases). Trimming removed 3 bases at V and 9 bases at J, with 15 bases between. CDR1 and CDR2 from the germline V gene are SGHRS and YFSETQ. This CDR3 is 13 amino acids long. CDR3 coding DNA: TGCGCCAGCAGCTGGCAGGACTCGGGGGCCCAGTACTTC. Its protein product is CASSWQDSGAQYF. Full variable domain (rest looked up from reference TRBV5-1 and TRBJ2-5): KAGVTQTPRYLIKTRGQQVTLSCSPISGHRSVSWYQQTPGQGLQFLFEYFSETQRNKGNFPGRFSGRQFSNSRSEMNVSTLELGDSALYLCASSWQDSGAQYFGPGTRLLVL.

This clone was counted once. The chain's CDR3 is CASSFLNRFRDTEETQYF. The CDR3 region has the DNA TGTGCCAGCAGCTTCCTCAACAGGTTCCGGGACACCGAAGAGACCCAGTACTTC. The chain employs TRBV7-9 and TRBJ2-5; D perhaps matches TRBD1 (6 bases). Germline CDR1 SEHNR, CDR2 FQNEAQ (reference sequence). V gave up 3 bases and J gave up 3 bases, with 23 bases separating them. This CDR3 region has 18 residues.

This clone has a count of ten or more. The V gene is TRBV9, the J gene TRBJ2-7, with 13 positions matching TRBD2. This CDR3 is built from 15 residues. Germline CDR1 and CDR2: SGDLS and YYNGEE. V lost 3 bases, J lost 5 bases, and 5 bases stayed unmatched. The CDR3 DNA reads TGTGCCAGCAGCGCCCACGGGACTAGCGGGAACGAGCAGTACTTC. Translating it yields CASSAHGTSGNEQYF.

The rearrangement joins TRBV6-4 to TRBJ1-6; D is unresolved. This CDR3 comprises 15 residues. Germline CDR1 and CDR2: MRHNA and SNTAGT. V dropped 2 bases and J dropped 0 bases, with 5 bases sitting between them. The DNA for the CDR3 is TGTGCCAGCAGTGACACGAGCTCCTATAATTCACCCCTCCACTTT. This encodes CASSDTSSYNSPLHF.

This rearrangement joins TRBV4-1 to TRBJ1-1; no definite D call. The CDR3 length is 11 residues. V shed 3 bases and J shed 7 bases, with 6 bases lying between them. CDR1 MGHRA and CDR2 YSYEKL come from the germline V gene. The DNA for the CDR3 is TGCGCCAGCAGCCAGTCATTTGAAGCTTTCTTT. Translating gives CASSQSFEAFF.

The sample holds a few counts of this clone. This chain uses TRBV3-1 (or the pseudogene TRBV3-2) with TRBJ1-2, with D maybe TRBD1 (6 bases). CDR1 is LGHDT and CDR2 is YNNKEL in the germline V gene (reference sequence). There are 13 residues in the CDR3. V was shortened by 5 bases and J by 2 bases, with 9 bases between the two germline ends. CDR3 in DNA: TGTGCCAGCAGCGAAACAGGGAACTATGGCTACACCTTC. Protein sequence: CASSETGNYGYTF.

The chain is built from TRBV18 and TRBJ1-1; weak D call: TRBD1 (5 bases). Germline values: CDR1 KGHSH, CDR2 LQKENI. The CDR3 covers 16 residues. V lost 0 bases and J 3 bases, leaving 14 bases between the germline ends. Here the CDR3 DNA reads TGTGCCAGCTCACCACCCGGGGGGGGACTGTACACTGAAGCTTTCTTT. Its protein product is CASSPPGGGLYTEAFF. The full variable domain, completed using reference TRBV18 and TRBJ1-1, is NAGVMQNPRHLVRRRGQEARLRCSPMKGHSHVYWYRQLPEEGLKFMVYLQKENIIDESGMPKERFSAEFPKEGPSILRIQQVVRGDSAAYFCASSPPGGGLYTEAFFGQGTRLTVV.

This clone was detected only a few times. This chain connects TRBV30 to TRBJ1-5; the D is unclear. Germline V gene lookup returns CDR1 GTSNPN and CDR2 SVGIG (reference sequence). The CDR3 has 14 amino acids. V was trimmed by 0 bases and J by 3 bases, leaving 9 bases between them. The CDR3 reads CAWSVTGINQPQHF. DNA of the CDR3: TGTGCCTGGAGTGTAACCGGGATCAATCAGCCCCAGCATTTT.